This T cell receptor beta chain was sequenced for a study of metastatic and nonmetastatic thyroid tumors. Across the study: Malignant thyroid and benign thyroid patients provided blood and tumor or nodule tissue whose repertoires were compared.

Broader study findings: A significant increase in TCR beta diversity was reportedly seen in malignant thyroid tumors relative to benign nodules, in blood and tumor.

This clone showed up many times. Its antigen is still unknown. Mismatch with germline at one junction end may stem from a read error. Each patient came to thyroid surgery without any prior treatment (of any kind). This CDR3 comprises 14 residues. Germline assignment: CDR1 SGHDT and CDR2 YYEEEE. Per the authors' pipeline: A classifier of distant metastasis in papillary thyroid cancer was built from CDR3 differences (across clinicopathological groups). With MiXCR, TCRdb called clones anew from the PCR reads. None of the V and J calls come from the authors' own analysis; TCRdb made them. The sample contains about 33,000 clones, roughly 10% of which appear only once.

The V call is TRBV5-6, the J call TRBJ2-7; the match to TRBD1 covers 7 bases. This receptor was obtained from a female donor with papillary thyroid cancer or a benign thyroid nodule (not recorded which). Some clones in this sample may be carry-over from other donors' samples. Source material: blood. The chain's CDR3 is CASSARTGKYGQYF. CDR3 DNA: TGTGCCAGCAGCGCCAGGACAGGCAAATACGGGCAGTACTTC.